Below, one TCR beta chain is given with its context. The data were obtained in a study of T cell changes during pregnancy in multiple sclerosis. The method was immunoSEQ multiplex PCR; TCRdb's version includes in-frame clones alone and lacks a portion of them. Of 30,000 to 45,000 clones listed, 90% to 95% are singletons. The V gene's germline CDR1 is SGHNT and CDR2 YENEEA. Trimming removed 4 bases from V and 4 bases from J, with 5 bases in between. This CDR3 region has 12 residues. The chain combines TRBV11-3 with TRBJ2-1; no reliable D call. The TCR comes from a female donor in good health, enrolled as a control in a pregnancy study. Sample: CD4+ T cells from peripheral blood mononuclear cells, taken in the second trimester of pregnancy. The CDR3 region has the DNA TGTGCCAGCAGCTCCAATTACAATGAGCAGTTCTTC. The encoded protein is CASSSNYNEQFF.